This TCR beta chain comes out of a study of blood T cell repertoires in COVID-19. Some clones are missing from TCRdb's copy, which holds only in-frame ones; the method was immunoSEQ multiplex PCR. The table lists 90,000 or so clones, approximately 82% of them singletons. The germline V gene has CDR1 SEHNR and CDR2 FQNEAQ (reference sequence). The CDR3 is made up of 13 amino acids. Trimming shortened V by 5 bases and J by 4 bases, and 9 bases separated the two germline ends. The chain combines TRBV7-9 with TRBJ2-1; D is uncertain. Sample: peripheral blood. This TCR was recovered from a human donor in a cohort sampled during active COVID-19. CDR3 sequence: CASSVGFYNEQFF. The CDR3 nucleotides are TGTGCCAGCAGCGTCGGGTTTTACAATGAGCAGTTCTTC.